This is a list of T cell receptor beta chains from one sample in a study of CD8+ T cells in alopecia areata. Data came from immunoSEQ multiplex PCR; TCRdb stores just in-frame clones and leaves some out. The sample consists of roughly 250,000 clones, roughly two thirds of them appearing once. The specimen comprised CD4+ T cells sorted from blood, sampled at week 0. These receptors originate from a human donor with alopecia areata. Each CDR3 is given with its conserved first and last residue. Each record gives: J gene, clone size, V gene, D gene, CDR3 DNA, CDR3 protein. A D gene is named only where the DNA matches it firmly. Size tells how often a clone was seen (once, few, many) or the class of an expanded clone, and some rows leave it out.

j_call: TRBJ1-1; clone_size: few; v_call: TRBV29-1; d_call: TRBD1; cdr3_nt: TGCAGCGGGGAACAGGGGATGAACACTGAAGCTTTCTTT; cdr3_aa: CSGEQGMNTEAFF
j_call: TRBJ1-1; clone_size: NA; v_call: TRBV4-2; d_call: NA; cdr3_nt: TGTGCCAGCAGCCAATACAGGGATGTAGCTTTCTTT; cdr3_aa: CASSQYRDVAFF
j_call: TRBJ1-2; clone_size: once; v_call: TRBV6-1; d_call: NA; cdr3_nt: TGTGCCAGCAGTGCGGTAGGGGGCTACACCTTC; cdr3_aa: CASSAVGGYTF
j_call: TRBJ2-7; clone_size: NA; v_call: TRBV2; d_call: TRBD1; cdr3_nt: TGTGCCAGCAGACGGACAGGGGAATCCTACGAGCAGTACTTC; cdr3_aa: CASRRTGESYEQYF
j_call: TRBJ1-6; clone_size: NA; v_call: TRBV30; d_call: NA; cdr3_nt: TGTGCCTGGAACGGACAGTTAAGCTCCTATAATTCACCCCTCCACTTT; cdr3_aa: CAWNGQLSSYNSPLHF
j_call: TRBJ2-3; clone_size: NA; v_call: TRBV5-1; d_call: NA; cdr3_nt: TGCGCCAGCAGACGGACAGACACAGATACGCAGTATTTT; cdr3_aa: CASRRTDTDTQYF
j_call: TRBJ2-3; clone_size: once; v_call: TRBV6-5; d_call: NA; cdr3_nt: TGTGCCAGCAGTTTCCGGATTTCCACAGATACGCAGTATTTT; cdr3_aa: CASSFRISTDTQYF
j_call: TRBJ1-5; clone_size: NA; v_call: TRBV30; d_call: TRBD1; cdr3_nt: TGTGCCTGGAGTAGGGACAGGGTAATAGGGCCCCAGCATTTT; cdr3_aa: CAWSRDRVIGPQHF
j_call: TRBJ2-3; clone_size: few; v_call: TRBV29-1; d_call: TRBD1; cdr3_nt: TGCAGCGCTAAGGGACAGGGAGGTCAAGATACGCAGTATTTT; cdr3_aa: CSAKGQGGQDTQYF
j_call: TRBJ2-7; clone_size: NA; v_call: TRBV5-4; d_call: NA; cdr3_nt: TGTGCCAGCAGCTTGGAGACTAGACCCTACGAGCAGTACTTC; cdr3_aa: CASSLETRPYEQYF
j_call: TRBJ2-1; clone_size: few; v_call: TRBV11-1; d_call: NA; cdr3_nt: TGTGCCAGCAGCTTAGCGAAGGGTATTGGCAATGAGCAGTTCTTC; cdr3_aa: CASSLAKGIGNEQFF
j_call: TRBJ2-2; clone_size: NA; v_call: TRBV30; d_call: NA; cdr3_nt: TGTGCTCGCAGGGGTGGTCCCGGGGAGCTGTTTTTT; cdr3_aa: CARRGGPGELFF
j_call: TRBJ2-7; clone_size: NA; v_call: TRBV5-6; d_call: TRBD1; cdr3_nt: TGTGCCAGCAGCTGGGGGACAGACGAGCAGTACTTC; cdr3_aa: CASSWGTDEQYF
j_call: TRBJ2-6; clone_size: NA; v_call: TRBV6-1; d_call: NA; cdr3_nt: TGTGCCAGCTGTCTCGGCTCTGGGGCCAACGTCCTGACTTTC; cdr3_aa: CASCLGSGANVLTF
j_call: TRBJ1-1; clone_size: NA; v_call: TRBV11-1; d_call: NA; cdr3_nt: TGTGCCAGCAGCCCTAGGGGAGACACTGAAGCTTTCTTT; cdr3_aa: CASSPRGDTEAFF
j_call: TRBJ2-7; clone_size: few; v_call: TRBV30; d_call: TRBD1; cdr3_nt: TGTGCCTGGAGTCCCCTCGCACTCCGGGACAGATTGGGCTACGAGCAGTACTTC; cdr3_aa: CAWSPLALRDRLGYEQYF
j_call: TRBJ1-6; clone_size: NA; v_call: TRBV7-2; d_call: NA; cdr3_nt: TGTGCCAGCAGTTCTAGGGGCTCCTATAATTCACCCCTCCACTTT; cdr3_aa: CASSSRGSYNSPLHF
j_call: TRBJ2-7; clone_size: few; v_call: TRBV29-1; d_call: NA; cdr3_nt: TGCAGCTTCTCCCGGTTGGGAGAGCAGTACTTC; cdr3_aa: CSFSRLGEQYF